What follows are 14 T cell receptor beta chains derived from one specimen sequenced in a study of T cell responses to AZD1222 COVID-19 vaccine. TCRdb keeps only in-frame clones here, not all; method: immunoSEQ multiplex PCR. The sample has approximately 100,000 clones, less than 90% seen once. Sequencing used peripheral blood, obtained 28 days after the second AZD1222 dose. The source is an adult who received the AZD1222 COVID-19 vaccine.

V usage is TRBV7-2 and J usage is TRBJ2-1; TRBD2 agrees at 10 bases. There are 15 residues in the CDR3. The V segment lost 2 bases and the J segment 8 bases; nucleotides outside the gene matches: 6. In germline, CDR1 is SGHTA, CDR2 FQGNSA. The CDR3 reads CASSLLAGVVDEQFF. In DNA, the CDR3 is TGTGCCAGCAGCTTACTAGCGGGGGTTGTCGATGAGCAGTTCTTC.

This chain joins TRBV5-4 and TRBJ2-7; perhaps TRBD1 as D (5 bases). The V and J ends lost 1 base and 4 bases respectively, with 12 bases between them. CDR1 SGHNT and CDR2 YYREEE come from the germline V gene (reference sequence). The CDR3 is 14 residues long. CDR3 sequence (DNA): TGTGCCAGCAGCTTGTTTCAGGGAACGTACGAGCAGTACTTC. This translates into CASSLFQGTYEQYF.

The chain is built from TRBV27 and TRBJ2-1; 7 bases match TRBD2. The CDR3 is 15 amino acids. With 6 bases clipped from V and 2 bases from J, the junction kept 7 bases outside the gene matches. From germline, CDR1 is MNHEY and CDR2 SMNVEV (reference sequence). CDR3 nucleotide sequence: TGTGCCAGCAGCCGTTCAGCGGGGACCTACAATGAGCAGTTCTTC. It yields the protein CASSRSAGTYNEQFF.

This chain links TRBV3-1 (or the pseudogene TRBV3-2) with TRBJ1-2, with D maybe TRBD1 (6 bases). The CDR3 has 14 residues. The germline V gene has CDR1 LGHDT and CDR2 YNNKEL (reference sequence). V was pared by 4 bases and J by 8 bases, with 17 bases between. The CDR3 region is CASSPGTGAIGYTF. The CDR3 region has the DNA TGTGCCAGCAGCCCAGGGACGGGGGCTATCGGCTACACCTTC.

This clone was seen a handful of times. This sample includes further DNA sequences coding for the same CDR3. The chain recombines TRBV4-1 with TRBJ1-1; no reliable D call. Between the trimmed V and J ends, which lost 0 bases and 1 base, there was a span of 9 bases. Germline V gives CDR1 MGHRA, CDR2 YSYEKL. The CDR3 has 15 amino acids. The CDR3 here is CASSQDGRGNTEAFF. DNA for the CDR3: TGCGCCAGCAGCCAAGACGGACGGGGGAACACTGAAGCTTTCTTT.

The V and J genes are TRBV7-2 and TRBJ2-3; TRBD2 might be the D (6 bases). The CDR3 runs to 15 residues. Germline values: CDR1 SGHTA, CDR2 FQGNSA. Trimming took off 1 base at V and 1 base at J, with 9 bases between the two ends. The CDR3, as DNA: TGTGCCAGCAGCTTAGGCGGGACCCGCACAGATACGCAGTATTTT. Its protein is CASSLGGTRTDTQYF.

In the case of this clone: The identical CDR3 is also encoded by other nucleotide sequences in the sample. The chain is built from TRBV7-3 and TRBJ2-1; 8 nucleotides match TRBD1. The trim removed 5 bases at V and 15 bases at J, leaving 9 bases unmatched. The CDR3 has 12 residues. CDR1 is SGHTA, CDR2 FQGTGA, per germline. CDR3: CASSIGTGVVFF. The CDR3 DNA follows: TGTGCCAGCAGCATCGGGACAGGTGTGGTGTTCTTC.

The DNA of the CDR3 is TGTGCCTGGAGCTTTAGAGGATCTCTAGCCCAGGCCTGGTTCTATGAGCAGTTCTTC. It translates to CAWSFRGSLAQAWFYEQFF. V usage is TRBV30 and J usage is TRBJ2-1, with a weak D call TRBD2 (5 bases). Germline CDR1 GTSNPN, CDR2 SVGIG (reference sequence). The CDR3 has 19 amino acids. The V and J ends lost 3 bases and 8 bases respectively, with 32 bases between them.

The chain links TRBV2 to TRBJ1-3; D might be TRBD1 (5 bases). This CDR3 is 13 amino acids long. Trimming removed 7 bases from V and 4 bases from J, with 11 bases in between. From germline, CDR1 is SNHLY and CDR2 FYNNEI. Here the CDR3 reads CASTRTLGNTIYF. The DNA for the CDR3 is TGTGCCAGCACCCGGACATTAGGAAACACCATATATTTT.

The CDR3 DNA sequence: TGTGCCAGCAGTAGAACACAGTCTAACTATGGCTACACCTTC. Its translation: CASSRTQSNYGYTF. The J gene is TRBJ1-2, the V gene TRBV6-5; D call uncertain. V was shortened by 5 bases and J by 0 bases, with 10 bases between the two germline ends. This CDR3 has 14 amino acids. CDR1 and CDR2 from the germline V gene are MNHEY and SVGAGI.

The chain employs TRBV19 and TRBJ1-5; D gene unclear. Germline CDR1 LNHDA, CDR2 SQIVND (reference sequence). Trimming pared 1 base from V and 4 bases from J, leaving 17 bases between. CDR3 length: 17 amino acids. The CDR3 nucleotides are TGTGCCAGTAGTATAGGTGGCACAGCCAGAGGTAATCAGCCCCAGCATTTT. As protein: CASSIGGTARGNQPQHF.

The chain combines TRBV14 with TRBJ1-2; D uncertain. The germline V gene encodes CDR1 SGHDN and CDR2 FVKESK. The CDR3 sequence is 13 residues long. Deletions cut 1 base from V and 6 bases from J, with 9 bases between. The DNA for the CDR3 is TGTGCCAGCAGCCAAGTTTCCGGGAATGGCTACACCTTC. This sequence encodes CASSQVSGNGYTF.

The chain joins TRBV5-1 to TRBJ2-5; 7 nucleotides agree with TRBD1. The germline V gene has CDR1 SGHRS and CDR2 YFSETQ. Germline trimming cut 1 base from V and 1 base from J; bases unmatched to any gene: 4. The CDR3 extends over 15 amino acids. CDR3: CASSLMGQIQETQYF. For the CDR3, the DNA is TGCGCCAGCAGCTTGATGGGACAGATCCAAGAGACCCAGTACTTC. Using reference TRBV5-1 and TRBJ2-5 for the parts outside the CDR3, the full variable domain is KAGVTQTPRYLIKTRGQQVTLSCSPISGHRSVSWYQQTPGQGLQFLFEYFSETQRNKGNFPGRFSGRQFSNSRSEMNVSTLELGDSALYLCASSLMGQIQETQYFGPGTRLLVL.

The chain has TRBV7-2 and TRBJ1-4; possible D gene TRBD1, 5 bases. Germline CDR1 reads SGHTA; CDR2 reads FQGNSA. V was pared by 2 bases and J by 7 bases, with 11 bases between. This CDR3 contains 14 residues. The CDR3 spells CASSLRVGGEKLFF. The CDR3 nucleotides are TGTGCCAGCAGCTTAAGGGTTGGGGGTGAAAAACTGTTTTTT. Using reference TRBV7-2 and TRBJ1-4 for the parts outside the CDR3, the full variable domain is GAGVSQSPSNKVTEKGKDVELRCDPISGHTALYWYRQSLGQGLEFLIYFQGNSAPDKSGLPSDRFSAERTGGSVSTLTIQRTQQEDSAVYLCASSLRVGGEKLFFGSGTQLSVL.